This T cell receptor beta chain was found in a study of human T cells and chemical hapten exposure (dated by TCRdb to 2020 to 2022). Broadly, across the study: For sensitization, 2% DPC in acetone was applied to an approximately 2 cm by approximately 2 cm area of upper inner arm skin. Throughout the study period of around 25 weeks, patients also received therapeutic DPC doses to the scalp every week. Patch tests used Finn chambers with 0.01% DPC on the upper back, scored after 6 days by International Contact Dermatitis Research Group standards. Alopecia areata with under or over 50% scalp involvement, alopecia totalis and alopecia universalis were represented in the patient cohort, which was mostly female. Libraries were combined into a pool for sequencing, and differences in TCR yield between samples came mainly from small differences in library volumes within the pool. The study tracked peripheral blood TCR repertoire changes in vivo during primary and secondary sensitization to the hapten diphenylcyclopropenone (DPC) in alopecia patients. Blood samples were taken from patients before sensitization (week 0) and then at 2, 6 and about 24 weeks after DPC sensitization. For TCR sequencing, blood came from twenty-nine alopecia patients at anywhere from one to four time points (pre-sensitization, 2, 6 and 24 weeks). The research as a whole found: Compared with pre-sensitization or healthy control sets, expanded TCRs formed significantly more large CDR3 similarity clusters, which is consistent with antigen-driven responses. DPC sensitization did not change how many TCRs were above 1 in 1000 frequency, and no evidence was found of alterations in global repertoire structure. After repeated subsampling, the strength of the expansion versus patch-test correlation and the threshold at which it became significant changed. A positive correlation was found between the number of PT1 expanded TCRs and patch test score, with significance reached at thresholds 8, 16 and 32 but not 4. Because all patients had alopecia, a presumed autoimmune disease, the immune response of the patients might differ from that of healthy individuals.

The sample's time point label is to be understood as: patch test 3, about 24 weeks after DPC sensitization. In light of the paper, this sample's treatment or condition label describes: therapeutic diphenylcyclopropenone sensitization with weekly scalp DPC. At every patch-test visit, the blood draw took place before the patch test was put on. Eligible patients were aged 18 to 70, diagnosed with alopecia, deemed suitable for DPC therapy, and excluded if pregnant. Total RNA was isolated from unfractionated whole blood collected in Tempus Blood RNA tubes. Receptors were amplified or captured by RACE. The sample was run on a NextSeq 500. Library preparation attached unique molecular identifiers to individual cDNA molecules for quantitative, reproducible TCR counting. Both TCR alpha and TCR beta chains were sequenced from each blood RNA sample. Regarding the original processing steps: The median number of TCRs per sample was around 100,000, ranging from roughly 23,224 to 690,600. The Decombinator software suite was used to annotate the V, J and CDR3 of the TCR reads. For the PS versus PT1 abundance plots, all samples were subsampled to the same number of TCRs (28,000). TCRs were defined as expanded if absent before sensitization and observed at least eight times at the 2-week time point. The public reads were reanalyzed by TCRdb: fastp trimming at Q25, MiXCR alignment, in-frame beta chains only. Entries are consolidated by CDR3 protein sequence, retaining the most common genes and DNA. The V and J calls here are based on TCRdb, not the publication. The sample table holds about 160,000 distinct CDR3 sequences, of which around a quarter were seen once. About 2.1% of the sample is in the top ten clones.

CDR1 and CDR2 are drawn from the germline V gene: SGHRS, YFSETQ. Including the terminal cysteine and phenylalanine, the CDR3 comprises 17 residues. The only DNA kept is the CDR3, 51 bases in frame from the first base. Trimming accounts for 4 bases at V and 1 base at J, while the number of junction bases matched to no gene is 11. With regard to this clonotype: What this receptor recognizes is not known. No much larger clone is present one base from it, and per-base qualities are unavailable.

The chain joins TRBV5-1 to TRBJ2-5, with TRBD2 matching 9 junction bases. The origin of this receptor is a woman aged 18-30 years with alopecia areata. Some clones in this sample may be carry-over from other donors' samples. Here the sequenced sample was whole blood, taken in connection with sensitization to the hapten diphenylcyclopropenone (DPC). The CDR3 in this case is CASSAIAGGPSQETQYF. DNA sequence: TGCGCCAGCAGCGCCATTGCGGGGGGGCCGTCCCAAGAGACCCAGTACTTC. The full variable domain, with segments outside the CDR3 supplied by the reference TRBV5-1 and TRBJ2-5 proteins, appears as KAGVTQTPRYLIKTRGQQVTLSCSPISGHRSVSWYQQTPGQGLQFLFEYFSETQRNKGNFPGRFSGRQFSNSRSEMNVSTLELGDSALYLCASSAIAGGPSQETQYFGPGTRLLVL.